The 24 T cell receptor beta chains presented below share a single source sample, sequenced in a study of shared clonotypes between healthy human individuals. TCRdb's table, derived via immunoSEQ multiplex PCR, lists solely in-frame clones and lacks some. This table has fewer than 550,000 clones, about 79% appearing once. Input material: PBMCs. The receptor set was obtained from a woman in her thirties or forties in good health. Some clones in this sample may be carry-over from other donors' samples.

The J gene is TRBJ2-2, the V gene TRBV5-1; D is perhaps TRBD2 (5 bases). V was cut by 0 bases and J by 0 bases, with 9 bases left in between. The CDR3 totals 16 residues. CDR1 and CDR2 (germline): SGHRS, YFSETQ. The CDR3 is CASSLESGTNTGELFF. The CDR3 DNA reads as TGCGCCAGCAGCTTGGAGAGCGGTACGAACACCGGGGAGCTGTTTTTT.

The chain is built from TRBV19 and TRBJ2-2, with D possibly TRBD1 on 5 matching bases. V dropped 6 bases and J dropped 5 bases, with 13 bases sitting between them. The CDR3 has 14 amino acids. Germline loops: CDR1 LNHDA, CDR2 SQIVND (reference sequence). DNA for the CDR3: TGTGCCAGTAGCCCTCCAGGGTGGACCGGGGAGCTGTTTTTT. This codes for CASSPPGWTGELFF.

This chain uses TRBV4-3 with TRBJ2-7; 9 bases are shared with TRBD2. Germline CDR1 reads LGHNA; CDR2 reads YSLEER. The CDR3 length is 13 residues. After removal of 0 bases from V and 7 bases from J, the junction contained 1 base not matched to a gene. The DNA of the CDR3 is TGCGCCAGCAGCCAAGAGCTAGCGGGAGAGCAGTACTTC. Its translation is CASSQELAGEQYF.

The V and J genes are TRBV29-1 and TRBJ2-2; 7 bases map to TRBD1. Trimming removed 5 bases from V and 3 bases from J; junction bases left unmatched: 3. The CDR3 extends over 13 amino acids. Germline V CDR1 and CDR2: SQVTM, ANQGSEA. The CDR3 nucleotides are TGCAGCGTTCGTACAGGGGACACCGGGGAGCTGTTTTTT. Amino acids: CSVRTGDTGELFF.

Only a few counts were recorded for this clone. V usage is TRBV5-8 and J usage is TRBJ2-2; a possible D gene is TRBD2 (5 bases). Germline lookup yields CDR1 SGHTS and CDR2 YDEGEE. CDR3 length: 16 residues. The V end lost 5 bases, the J end lost 4 bases, and 18 bases lay between the germline ends. In DNA form, the CDR3 reads TGTGCCAGCAGGCGCCGACCGGGAACACCCACCGGGGAGCTGTTTTTT. Residues: CASRRRPGTPTGELFF.

This chain links TRBV19 with TRBJ2-1; 10 positions agree with TRBD2. Germline V lookup: CDR1 LNHDA, CDR2 SQIVND (reference sequence). The CDR3 contains 14 residues. Trimming took 2 bases from V and 8 from J; bases not matched to a gene: 3. CDR3: CASSISGRAHEQFF. CDR3 nucleotides: TGTGCCAGTAGTATAAGCGGGAGGGCCCATGAGCAGTTCTTC.

A few counts support this clone. This chain links TRBV11-3 with TRBJ2-5; 8 nucleotides match TRBD1. The CDR3 has 15 amino acids. Germline lookup yields CDR1 SGHNT and CDR2 YENEEA. After removal of 4 bases from V and 5 bases from J, the junction contained 9 bases not matched to a gene. CDR3 DNA sequence: TGTGCCAGCAGCTCCCCGGGACAGGTTTTGGAGACCCAGTACTTC. Translated, it gives CASSSPGQVLETQYF.

This clone was counted a few times. The rearrangement joins TRBV5-3 to TRBJ2-1; 8 nucleotides match TRBD1. TRBV5-3 is treated as an ORF (open reading frame) with a function not yet certain. With V trimmed by 2 bases and J by 8 bases, 3 bases remained unmatched. This CDR3 is built from 13 residues. In DNA form, the CDR3 reads TGTGCCAGAAGCTTCCAGGGGGCAGATGAGCAGTTCTTC. Protein: CARSFQGADEQFF.

In this sample, this clone turned up many times. The V gene is TRBV28, the J gene TRBJ2-3; a weak D match, TRBD1 (6 bases). Germline CDR1 MDHEN, CDR2 SYDVKM. The CDR3 sequence is 14 residues long. V gave up 5 bases and J gave up 5 bases, with 14 bases separating them. This chain's CDR3 is CASSRPGRGDTQYF. The CDR3 coding sequence is TGTGCCAGCAGTCGACCCGGCAGGGGAGATACGCAGTATTTT.

The chain is built from TRBV5-1 and TRBJ2-7; perhaps TRBD1 as D (6 bases). Trimming took off 3 bases at V and 4 bases at J, with 20 bases between the two ends. The CDR3 totals 16 residues. CDR1 SGHRS and CDR2 YFSETQ come from the germline V gene. The CDR3 loop is CASSSNTGSLSYEQYF. DNA for the CDR3: TGCGCCAGCAGCTCCAACACAGGGAGTTTGTCTTACGAGCAGTACTTC.

This rearrangement joins TRBV6-9 to TRBJ2-7; D not resolved. Trimming cost V 2 bases and J 2 bases, with 16 bases left between them. The CDR3 runs 16 residues. Germline-derived CDR1 and CDR2 are MNHGY and SVAAGI. This CDR3 is CASSYPRRRTAYEQYF. The CDR3 nucleotides are TGTGCCAGCAGTTATCCCAGGCGGCGAACAGCCTACGAGCAGTACTTC.

The chain recombines TRBV28 with TRBJ1-5, with TRBD1 as a possible D gene (6 bases). The CDR3 consists of 14 residues. CDR1 MDHEN and CDR2 SYDVKM come from the germline V gene. With 4 bases removed from V and 2 bases from J, the gap between germline ends came to 9 bases. CDR3 coding DNA: TGTGCCAGCAGTTACGGGGGGCGCAATCAGCCCCAGCATTTT. This gives the protein CASSYGGRNQPQHF.

V and J are TRBV19 and TRBJ2-7; tentatively, D is TRBD1 (6 bases). The CDR3 covers 14 residues. The V end lost 7 bases, the J end lost 0 bases, and 13 bases lay between the germline ends. Germline V gives CDR1 LNHDA, CDR2 SQIVND (reference sequence). The CDR3 spells CASTSTGGSYEQYF. CDR3 DNA sequence: TGTGCCAGTACTTCGACAGGAGGCTCCTACGAGCAGTACTTC.

The chain couples TRBV15 to TRBJ2-7, with D possibly matching TRBD1 (6 bases). CDR1 LNHNV and CDR2 YYDKDF come from the germline V gene (reference sequence). The CDR3 runs to 14 residues. V shed 1 base and J shed 6 bases, with 13 bases lying between them. CDR3 sequence: CATSRGQAGGEQYF. CDR3 sequence (DNA): TGTGCCACCAGCAGAGGACAGGCAGGCGGCGAGCAGTACTTC.

The gene calls are TRBV30 and TRBJ2-7, with 11 bases lining up with TRBD2. The CDR3 covers 18 residues. CDR1 GTSNPN and CDR2 SVGIG come from the germline V gene (reference sequence). V was pared by 3 bases and J by 0 bases, with 13 bases of the junction left unmatched. The CDR3 coding sequence is TGTGCCTGGAGACGACGGATTAGCGGGAGGGCCGTCTCCTACGAGCAGTACTTC. Its protein product is CAWRRRISGRAVSYEQYF. Combining the CDR3 with reference TRBV30 and TRBJ2-7 gives the whole variable domain SQTIHQWPATLVQPVGSPLSLECTVEGTSNPNLYWYRQAAGRGLQLLFYSVGIGQISSEVPQNLSASRPQDRQFILSSKKLLLSDSGFYLCAWRRRISGRAVSYEQYFGPGTRLTVT.

At least ten counts were recorded for this clone. This chain joins TRBV5-1 and TRBJ1-5, with 12 bases aligning to TRBD1. The CDR3 has 15 residues. V shed 4 bases and J 8 bases; nucleotides not matched to a gene: 7. Germline loops: CDR1 SGHRS, CDR2 YFSETQ. CDR3 sequence: CASSQGQGAGEPQHF. The CDR3 bases are TGCGCCAGCAGCCAGGGACAGGGGGCCGGGGAGCCCCAGCATTTT. Full variable domain (missing parts from reference TRBV5-1 and TRBJ1-5): KAGVTQTPRYLIKTRGQQVTLSCSPISGHRSVSWYQQTPGQGLQFLFEYFSETQRNKGNFPGRFSGRQFSNSRSEMNVSTLELGDSALYLCASSQGQGAGEPQHFGDGTRLSIL.

The chain combines TRBV5-4 with TRBJ2-1, with D maybe TRBD1 (5 bases). Trimming left V 4 bases short and J 6 bases short, with 8 bases between. The CDR3 spans 12 residues. Germline V gene lookup returns CDR1 SGHNT and CDR2 YYREEE (reference sequence). Here the CDR3 DNA reads TGTGCCAGCAGCCTACAGGTCAATGAGCAGTTCTTC. Translated: CASSLQVNEQFF.

The chain uses TRBV7-3 and TRBJ1-3; D possibly corresponds to TRBD1 (6 bases). The CDR3 sequence is 15 residues long. V was trimmed by 5 bases and J by 4 bases, leaving 15 bases between them. The germline CDR1 and CDR2 sequences are SGHTA and FQGTGA. CDR3 residues: CASSQRTGSGNTIYF. CDR3 nucleotides: TGTGCCAGCAGCCAACGAACAGGGTCAGGAAACACCATATATTTT.

The chain is built from TRBV10-3 and TRBJ2-4; 7 positions agree with TRBD2. CDR3 size: 19 residues. Germline V CDR1 and CDR2: ENHRY, SYGVKD. V lost 0 bases, J lost 0 bases, and 11 bases stayed unmatched. CDR3 coding DNA: TGTGCCATCAGTGAGTCACCCCCGGGGGGAGCTCTAGCCAAAAACATTCAGTACTTC. Translation: CAISESPPGGALAKNIQYF.

The chain combines TRBV30 with TRBJ1-6; TRBD1 might be the D (5 bases). The length of the CDR3 is 14 residues. V lost 2 bases to trimming and J lost 9 bases, with 14 bases between them. CDR1 is GTSNPN and CDR2 is SVGIG in the germline V gene (reference sequence). The CDR3 nucleotides are TGTGCCTGGAGTCCAGGGTTGTCCCGTTCACCCCTCCACTTT. Encoded protein: CAWSPGLSRSPLHF.

The V gene is TRBV7-6, the J gene TRBJ2-7; TRBD1 aligns across 7 bases. The germline V gene encodes CDR1 SGHVS and CDR2 FNYEAQ. V gave up 0 bases and J gave up 0 bases; unmatched junction bases: 2. The CDR3 contains 15 residues. The CDR3 protein is CASSLAGTASYEQYF. CDR3 coding DNA: TGTGCCAGCAGCTTAGCAGGGACAGCCTCCTACGAGCAGTACTTC. Complete variable domain (other parts from reference TRBV7-6 and TRBJ2-7): GAGVSQSPRYKVTKRGQDVALRCDPISGHVSLYWYRQALGQGPEFLTYFNYEAQQDKSGLPNDRFSAERPEGSISTLTIQRTEQRDSAMYRCASSLAGTASYEQYFGPGTRLTVT.

The chain links TRBV10-3 to TRBJ2-1; D tentatively reads TRBD1 or TRBD2 (6 bases each). This CDR3 has 14 residues. The V and J ends lost 6 bases and 16 bases respectively, with 25 bases between them. Germline CDR1 ENHRY, CDR2 SYGVKD. The chain's CDR3 is CAIREEGGTGSPFF. The CDR3 DNA reads TGTGCCATCAGGGAGGAGGGGGGCACAGGGTCCCCCTTCTTC.

The chain uses TRBV30 and TRBJ2-7, with TRBD2 matching 10 bases. CDR1 and CDR2 (germline): GTSNPN, SVGIG (reference sequence). Trimming removed 5 bases from V and 3 bases from J; junction bases left unmatched: 7. The CDR3 is 14 residues long. CDR3 sequence reads: CAWGPRTSGYEQYF. Here the CDR3 DNA reads TGTGCCTGGGGTCCAAGGACTAGCGGCTACGAGCAGTACTTC.

The chain couples TRBV28 to TRBJ2-5; tentatively, D is TRBD2 (6 bases). The germline V and J ends were trimmed by 2 bases and 1 base, with 8 bases remaining between them. Germline CDR1 MDHEN, CDR2 SYDVKM. The CDR3 extends over 14 amino acids. Here the CDR3 reads CASSLGGTQETQYF. The CDR3, as DNA: TGTGCCAGCAGTTTAGGCGGGACCCAAGAGACCCAGTACTTC.